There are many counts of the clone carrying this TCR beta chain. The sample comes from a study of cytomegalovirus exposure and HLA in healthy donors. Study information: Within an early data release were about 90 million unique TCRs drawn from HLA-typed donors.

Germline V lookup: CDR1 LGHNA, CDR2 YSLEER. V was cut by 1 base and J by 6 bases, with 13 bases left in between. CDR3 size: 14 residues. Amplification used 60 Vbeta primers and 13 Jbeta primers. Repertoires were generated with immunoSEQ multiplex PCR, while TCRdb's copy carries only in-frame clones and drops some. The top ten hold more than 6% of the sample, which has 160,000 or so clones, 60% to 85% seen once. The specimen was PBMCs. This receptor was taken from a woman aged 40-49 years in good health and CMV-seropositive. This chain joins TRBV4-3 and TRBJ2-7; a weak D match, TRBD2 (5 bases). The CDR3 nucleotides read TGCGCCAGCAGCCAAGGGGGAGTTCCCTCCGAGCAGTACTTC. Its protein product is CASSQGGVPSEQYF.